A single sample gave rise to the 7 T cell receptor beta chains below, sequenced in a study of spatial heterogeneity in lung cancer. This sample's time point: sample taken at primary tumor resection. One entry per CDR3 protein results from TCRdb running MiXCR on the 5' RACE reads. Of around 37,000 distinct CDR3 sequences listed, less than 9% are singletons. Material: PBMCs, obtained at surgery. Every receptor here comes from a female donor with early-stage non-small cell lung cancer.

This clonotype was seen ten or more times. J is TRBJ1-2 and V is TRBV3-1; D not certain. Deletions cut 1 base from V and 7 bases from J, with 10 bases between. Germline-derived CDR1 and CDR2 are LGHDT and YNNKEL (reference sequence). The CDR3 runs 13 residues. The CDR3 sequence is CASSQGWNPGYTF. In nucleotides, the CDR3 is TGTGCCAGCAGCCAAGGTTGGAACCCTGGCTACACCTTC.

This clonotype was counted only a few times. The chain employs TRBV25-1 and TRBJ2-7; D remains ambiguous. With 6 bases removed from V and 0 bases from J, the gap between germline ends came to 9 bases. The CDR3 extends over 13 amino acids. From germline, CDR1 is MGHDK and CDR2 SYGVNS. The CDR3: CASSFTSSYEQYF. CDR3 DNA sequence: TGTGCCAGCAGCTTCACAAGCTCCTACGAGCAGTACTTC.

A few counts support this clonotype. This rearrangement joins TRBV6-1 to TRBJ1-2; tentatively, D is TRBD1 (6 bases). This CDR3 has 14 residues. Per germline, CDR1 MNHNS and CDR2 SASEGT. Trimming took 3 bases from V and 8 from J, leaving 16 bases between them. CDR3 coding DNA: TGTGCCAGCAGTGAGAACAGGGACTATTGGGGCTACACCTTC. Amino acid sequence: CASSENRDYWGYTF.

This clonotype was counted only a few times. The V and J genes are TRBV25-1 and TRBJ2-1; TRBD2 aligns across 7 bases. The CDR3 has 15 residues. CDR1 and CDR2 (germline): MGHDK, SYGVNS. V lost 1 base and J lost 6; bases outside the gene matches: 6. The CDR3 DNA sequence: TGTGCCAGCAGTGAATCTAGGACTAGTACCAATGAGCAGTTCTTC. This translates into CASSESRTSTNEQFF.

The chain joins TRBV28 to TRBJ2-7, with D possibly being TRBD2 (7 bases). The CDR3 spans 12 residues. V was clipped by 3 bases and J by 12 bases, with 15 bases between them. Germline CDR1 is MDHEN and CDR2 is SYDVKM. CDR3 sequence reads: CASSFRGGLGYF. The CDR3 DNA reads TGTGCCAGCAGTTTCCGCGGGGGCCTTGGGTACTTC.

The V and J genes are TRBV27 and TRBJ2-7; 8 bases agree with TRBD1. Losses at the gene ends were 6 bases for V and 3 bases for J; bases not matched to a gene: 10. Germline CDR1 and CDR2: MNHEY and SMNVEV (reference sequence). The CDR3 runs 15 residues. The CDR3 nucleotides are TGTGCCAGCAGCCGAACCCGACAGGGGAGCTACGAGCAGTACTTC. Protein: CASSRTRQGSYEQYF.

This clonotype came up many times. This chain uses TRBV6-5 with TRBJ1-2; D may be TRBD1 (5 bases). Trimming stripped 6 bases from V and 7 bases from J, with 15 bases between. CDR3 size: 13 residues. Germline V gives CDR1 MNHEY, CDR2 SVGAGI. CDR3 amino acids: CASSPREAFGYTF. The CDR3 DNA follows: TGTGCCAGCAGCCCCAGGGAGGCCTTTGGCTACACCTTC.